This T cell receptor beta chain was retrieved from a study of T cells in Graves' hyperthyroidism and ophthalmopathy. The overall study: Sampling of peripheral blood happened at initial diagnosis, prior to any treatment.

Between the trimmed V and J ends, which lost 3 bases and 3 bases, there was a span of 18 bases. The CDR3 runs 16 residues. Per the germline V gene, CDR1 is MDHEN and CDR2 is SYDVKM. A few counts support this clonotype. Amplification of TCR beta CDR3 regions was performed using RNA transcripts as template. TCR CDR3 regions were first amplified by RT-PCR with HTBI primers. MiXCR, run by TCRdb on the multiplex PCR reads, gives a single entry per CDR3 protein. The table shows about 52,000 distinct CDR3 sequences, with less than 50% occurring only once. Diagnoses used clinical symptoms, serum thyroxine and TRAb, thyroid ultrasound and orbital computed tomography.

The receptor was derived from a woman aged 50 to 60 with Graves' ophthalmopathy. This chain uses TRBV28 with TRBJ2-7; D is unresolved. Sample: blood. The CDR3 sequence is CASSFIKGIGLYEQYF. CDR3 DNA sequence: TGTGCCAGCAGTTTCATTAAGGGAATTGGTCTCTACGAGCAGTACTTC.